These 14 T cell receptor beta chains share one sample of origin, sequenced in a study of blood T cells in healthy people across ages. Combining a sample-barcoded 5' primer with a J-beta primer mix, a second PCR ran for about 7 to 11 cycles. TCRdb reprocessed the 5' RACE reads with MiXCR, giving one entry per CDR3 protein. The sample carries fewer than 1,000,000 distinct CDR3 sequences, around half recorded once. Sequencing was performed on blood. The source is an elderly man in good health.

This clonotype appeared a few times. At one boundary the junction diverges from the germline segment, which might be a read error. This chain joins TRBV12-3 or TRBV12-4 and TRBJ2-3; 7 bases line up with TRBD1. This CDR3 contains 14 residues. CDR3 amino acids: CASSFRGSTDMQYF. The CDR3 DNA reads TGTGCCAGCAGTTTCAGGGGGAGCACAGATATGCAGTATTTT.

For this clonotype: A read error is possible here, since a much larger clone lies one base away. The V gene is TRBV4-3, the J gene TRBJ2-1; a possible D gene is TRBD2 (6 bases). Germline values: CDR1 LGHNA, CDR2 YSLEER. The CDR3 is 13 amino acids. This CDR3 reads CAGSPGTVDEQFF. The CDR3 DNA reads TGCGCCGGCAGCCCGGGGACTGTGGATGAGCAGTTCTTC.

Notes on this clonotype: It may be a read error: a sequence one base away is much more abundant. The chain recombines TRBV7-2 with TRBJ2-1; 7 positions match TRBD2. CDR1 is SGHTA and CDR2 is FQGNSA in the germline V gene. The CDR3 totals 15 residues. The V and J ends lost 4 bases and 13 bases, in that order; junction bases with no gene match: 16. The CDR3 DNA follows: TGTGCCAGCAGCTCCCGCGGGAGCGCCAGCGAGACCCAGTTCTTC. This encodes CASSSRGSASETQFF.

The chain employs TRBV6-2 or TRBV6-3 and TRBJ1-1; D is undetermined. This CDR3 is 15 amino acids long. Germline assignment: CDR1 MNHEY and CDR2 SVGEGT. V was shortened by 7 bases and J by 1 base, with 16 bases between the two germline ends. The CDR3 DNA sequence: TGTGCCAGCAACGCAGGTTTCGCCGGGAACACTGAAGCTTTCTTT. It specifies CASNAGFAGNTEAFF.

This chain joins TRBV10-3 and TRBJ2-7; D is perhaps TRBD1 or TRBD2 (5 bases each). CDR1 is ENHRY, CDR2 SYGVKD, per germline. V was pared by 5 bases and J by 3 bases, with 14 bases between. The CDR3 loop spans 14 amino acids. CDR3 in DNA: TGTGCCATCAGTCAAACGGGGCTGGTCTACGAGCAGTACTTC. This sequence encodes CAISQTGLVYEQYF.

The chain employs TRBV24-1 and TRBJ2-2; 9 nucleotides agree with TRBD1. The germline gives CDR1 KGHDR, CDR2 SFDVKD. Trimming at V came to 8 bases and at J to 2 bases, leaving 8 bases not matched to a gene. The CDR3 totals 16 residues. CDR3 in DNA: TGTGCCACCAAACAGCCGGGACAGGGAAACACCGGGGAGCTGTTTTTT. This encodes CATKQPGQGNTGELFF.

This chain uses TRBV7-8 with TRBJ2-7; D gene unclear. Germline assignment: CDR1 SGHVS and CDR2 FQNEAQ. CDR3 length equals 15 residues. V lost 2 bases and J lost 3, with 14 bases in between. CDR3 sequence: CASSLPRVESYEQYF. The CDR3 region has the DNA TGTGCCAGCAGCTTACCTCGAGTCGAGAGCTACGAGCAGTACTTC.

This clonotype was seen a few times. The chain couples TRBV6-5 to TRBJ2-3; 9 positions agree with TRBD1. CDR3 length equals 16 residues. In germline, CDR1 is MNHEY, CDR2 SVGAGI. V lost 2 bases to trimming and J lost 2 bases; unmatched junction nucleotides: 5. The CDR3 spells CASSYRGQGDTDTQYF. The CDR3 nucleotides are TGTGCCAGCAGTTACAGGGGACAGGGAGACACAGATACGCAGTATTTT.

This clonotype was recorded a few times. The V call is TRBV27, the J call TRBJ1-2; TRBD1 agrees at 11 bases. Germline loops: CDR1 MNHEY, CDR2 SMNVEV (reference sequence). The CDR3 sequence is 18 residues long. The V gene end was trimmed by 10 bases and the J gene end by 6 bases; junction bases not matched to a gene: 22. This CDR3 reads CAIRRFGTGGSENDGYTF. The CDR3 DNA is TGTGCCATACGACGTTTCGGGACAGGGGGGTCGGAGAATGATGGCTACACCTTC.

The chain is built from TRBV7-9 and TRBJ1-4, with 7 positions matching TRBD1. The V and J ends lost 7 bases and 1 base, in that order; junction bases with no gene match: 9. The CDR3 runs to 16 residues. Germline assignment: CDR1 SEHNR and CDR2 FQNEAQ (reference sequence). CDR3: CASTHAGGQTNEKLFF. In DNA, the CDR3 is TGTGCCAGCACCCACGCAGGGGGGCAAACTAATGAAAAACTGTTTTTT.

As concerns this clonotype: At one of its ends the junction is not consistent with the germline gene, which may arise from a read error. This chain links TRBV10-3 with TRBJ2-5, with 12 bases lining up with TRBD1. The CDR3 runs to 14 residues. The V gene's germline CDR1 is ENHRY and CDR2 SYGVKD. The CDR3 nucleotides read TGTACCATCAGAGCCGGGACAGGGGGCGAGACCCAGTACTTC. This encodes CTIRAGTGGETQYF.

This rearrangement joins TRBV4-2 to TRBJ2-2; D gene unclear. V was clipped by 4 bases and J by 5 bases, with 17 bases between them. The CDR3 loop spans 16 amino acids. CDR1 LGHNA and CDR2 YNFKEQ come from the germline V gene. The CDR3 loop is CASSPRLVASTGELFF. CDR3 DNA sequence: TGTGCCAGCAGCCCCAGGCTAGTGGCCTCGACCGGGGAGCTGTTTTTT.

For this clonotype: The junction differs from germline at one of its ends, possibly a read error. The chain carries TRBV4-1 and TRBJ2-7, with D maybe TRBD2 (6 bases). CDR1 is MGHRA, CDR2 YSYEKL, per germline. The CDR3 contains 14 residues. As DNA, the CDR3 is TGCACCAGCAGACCAAGCGCGGGGACCTACGAGCAGTACTTC. This encodes CTSRPSAGTYEQYF.

This clonotype was observed a single time. This chain joins TRBV4-1 and TRBJ2-7; D perhaps matches TRBD2 (5 bases). The V and J ends lost 0 bases and 4 bases respectively, with 10 bases between them. Germline CDR1 reads MGHRA; CDR2 reads YSYEKL. The CDR3 totals 14 residues. CDR3 in DNA: TGCGCCAGCAGCCAAGAAGGCCTAGCTTACGAGCAGTACTTC. It yields the protein CASSQEGLAYEQYF.